This TCR beta chain appears in the sequencing data of a study of control samples from healthy donors and cancer patients. The CDR3 has 19 amino acids. Trimming at V came to 4 bases and at J to 5 bases, leaving 20 bases not matched to a gene. Germline V lookup: CDR1 SGHRS, CDR2 YFSETQ. Here immunoSEQ multiplex PCR was the method, and the copy in TCRdb shows in-frame clones only, minus some. The sample's table shows roughly 200,000 clones. This TCR derives from a woman younger than 45 in good health. This chain joins TRBV5-1 and TRBJ2-7; 11 positions match TRBD1. The sample taken for sequencing was blood. CDR3 sequence (DNA): TGCGCCAGCAGCCGGGGAAAACCGGGACAGGGGGTATTTTACCACGAGCAGTACTTC. The encoded protein is CASSRGKPGQGVFYHEQYF.